The source of this T cell receptor beta chain is a study of shared clonotypes between healthy human individuals. The method was immunoSEQ multiplex PCR; TCRdb's version includes in-frame clones alone and lacks a portion of them. The sample includes roughly 1,800,000 clones, about 95% of them seen just once. The CDR3 has 13 amino acids. Germline CDR1 reads SNHLY; CDR2 reads FYNNEI. Trimming stripped 4 bases from V and 5 bases from J, with 8 bases between. Naive CD8 cells, CD45RO-negative and positively selected for CCR7, excluded terminally differentiated effector memory CD45RA+ cells. J is TRBJ1-4 and V is TRBV2, with D maybe TRBD1 (6 bases). Sequencing used naive CD8+ T cells sorted from blood. The origin of this receptor is a man between 18 and 35 years old in good health. CDR3 DNA sequence: TGTGCCAGCAGTGGGGGGCTGAATGAAAAACTGTTTTTT. Translating gives CASSGGLNEKLFF.